The present T cell receptor beta chain was sequenced within a study of identical twins. The study, taken as a whole, reports: Out-of-frame alpha sequences shared by twins showed excess low generation probability. Not following the same donors, the study drew its conclusions from cross-sectional statistical analysis. Within cord blood, abundant beta clonotypes carried fewer insertions, but memory repertoires showed no such trend.

TCRdb passed the 5' RACE reads through MiXCR, listing each CDR3 protein once. The repertoire holds around 340,000 distinct CDR3 sequences, with about 12% as singletons. There are a few counts of this clonotype. Its antigen is unknown. This CDR3 has 17 amino acids. V shed 5 bases and J 0 bases; nucleotides not matched to a gene: 9. Looked up from germline, CDR1 is SGHVS and CDR2 is FQNEAQ. These records were also assigned to another study, of yellow fever vaccine responses in identical twins.

This receptor was taken from a young woman in good health. The specimen was CD8+ T cells sorted from blood. The chain links TRBV7-8 to TRBJ1-5; 8 bases line up with TRBD1. DNA for the CDR3: TGTGCCAGCAGCACGTCGACAGGGGCCTATAGCAATCAGCCCCAGCATTTT. Its translation is CASSTSTGAYSNQPQHF.